The clone carrying this T cell receptor (beta chain) was observed many times. Its antigen is not known. This sample was included in a study of early T cells in non-severe SARS-CoV-2 infection. Study findings and constraints: Database matching using VDJdb favored anti-spike CD8 responses, with private and CD4 specificities left missing.

The library protocol tagged individual cDNA molecules with unique molecular identifiers. From the 5' RACE reads, TCRdb called clonotypes with MiXCR, one entry per CDR3 protein. The repertoire includes approximately 41,000 distinct CDR3 sequences, about 4.5% of them detected once, and 15% to 20% sits in the top ten. V dropped 6 bases and J dropped 8; count of bases not matched to a gene: 12. CDR3 length: 15 residues. This receptor was identified in an adult who was a healthcare worker with PCR-confirmed SARS-CoV-2 infection or an uninfected control (not recorded which). The rearrangement links TRBV12-3 or TRBV12-4 to TRBJ2-1; 8 bases are shared with TRBD2. The sample consisted of whole blood. The DNA for the CDR3 is TGTGCCAGCAGCCCGGGGGGGAGTAGTCGGGATGAGCAGTTCTTC. It encodes CASSPGGSSRDEQFF.